What follows are 10 T cell receptor beta chains derived from one specimen sequenced in a study of human T cells and chemical hapten exposure (dated by TCRdb to the early 2020s). The time point label here, explained by the study, means: patch test 2, 6 weeks after DPC sensitization. The treatment or condition label, as the study defines it: therapeutic diphenylcyclopropenone sensitization with weekly scalp DPC. Libraries were built with RACE. The data were produced on a NextSeq 500. Clones were called with MiXCR by TCRdb after fastp trimmed the public reads at Q25, and only in-frame beta chains were retained. Entries are consolidated by CDR3 protein sequence, retaining the most common genes and DNA. The table for this sample lists under 450,000 distinct CDR3 sequences; around 6% of them were counted only once. Less than 6.5% of the sample is taken by the ten largest. The sequencing used whole blood, collected in connection with sensitization to the hapten diphenylcyclopropenone (DPC). Receptor source: a woman under 30 with alopecia areata. Some clones in this sample may be carry-over from other donors' samples.

This clonotype has a handful of counts. A read error may be the cause here, since a much bigger clone is one base away. The chain is built from TRBV6-1 and TRBJ2-7; D may be TRBD1 (5 bases). There are 12 residues in the CDR3. V was trimmed by 10 bases and J by 2 bases, leaving 12 bases between them. Germline CDR1 reads MNHNS; CDR2 reads SASEGT. This CDR3 reads CATMIGAYEQYF. The CDR3 coding sequence is TGTGCCACCATGATAGGGGCCTACGAGCAGTACTTC.

As regards this clonotype: A read error is likely, as this CDR3 ends without the conserved phenylalanine or tryptophan. The gene calls are TRBV5-5 and TRBJ2-3; TRBD1 matches at 10 bases. J lost 3 bases, V lost 5 bases, and 21 bases had no gene match. This CDR3 is built from 20 residues. From germline, CDR1 is SGHKS and CDR2 YYEKEE (reference sequence). CDR3 protein: CASRFSVLLRDRGRTDTQYC. CDR3 coding DNA: TGTGCCAGCAGATTTTCGGTCCTGCTCCGGGACAGGGGTAGAACAGATACGCAGTATTGT.

This chain uses TRBV6-5 with TRBJ2-7; 11 nucleotides match TRBD2. The CDR3 is 15 residues long. The V segment lost 6 bases and the J segment 4 bases; nucleotides outside the gene matches: 8. Germline CDR1 reads MNHEY; CDR2 reads SVGAGI. As DNA, the CDR3 is TGTGCCAGCAGGACCACCGGGACTAGCGGATACGAGCAGTACTTC. It encodes CASRTTGTSGYEQYF.

Ten or more counts support this clonotype. CDR3 loop: CASSGQGGAHQPQHF. The DNA of the CDR3 is TGTGCCAGCAGTGGTCAGGGAGGGGCCCATCAGCCCCAGCATTTT. This chain connects TRBV6-2 or TRBV6-3 to TRBJ1-5, with D possibly matching TRBD1 (5 bases). V shed 5 bases and J shed 5 bases, with 16 bases lying between them. The CDR3 has 15 residues. Germline CDR1 reads MNHEY; CDR2 reads SVGEGT.

This clonotype was counted many times. This chain connects TRBV20-1 to TRBJ2-1, with TRBD2 matching over 8 bases. The germline V gene has CDR1 DFQATT and CDR2 SNEGSKA (reference sequence). V was clipped by 5 bases and J by 8 bases; unmatched bases: 11. The CDR3 length is 14 residues. The CDR3 loop is CSALGLDHLDEQFF. The CDR3, as DNA: TGCAGTGCTCTGGGACTAGACCACCTCGATGAGCAGTTCTTC.

The chain employs TRBV12-3 or TRBV12-4 and TRBJ1-6, with TRBD1 as a possible D gene (6 bases). Trimming cost V 5 bases and J 9 bases, with 14 bases left between them. CDR3 size: 14 residues. CDR3 loop: CASSRGASVSPLHF. CDR3 coding DNA: TGTGCCAGCAGTAGGGGGGCGTCAGTTTCACCCCTCCACTTT.

This clonotype was observed a few times. The chain links TRBV24-1 to TRBJ2-5, with D perhaps assigned TRBD1 or TRBD2 (5 bases each). Germline loops: CDR1 KGHDR, CDR2 SFDVKD. Trimming stripped 2 bases from V and 3 bases from J, with 12 bases between. The CDR3 has 15 amino acids. The CDR3 is CATSDSSGTEETQYF. The CDR3 DNA is TGTGCCACCAGTGATTCTTCCGGGACGGAAGAGACCCAGTACTTC.

In this sample, this clonotype turned up many times. The V and J genes are TRBV27 and TRBJ2-1, with D unclear. Deletions cut 1 base from V and 5 bases from J, with 9 bases between. CDR1 and CDR2 (germline): MNHEY, SMNVEV (reference sequence). There are 14 residues in the CDR3. CDR3 residues: CASSLYGLNNEQFF. Here the CDR3 DNA reads TGTGCCAGCAGTTTATACGGCCTCAACAATGAGCAGTTCTTC.

This clonotype has at least ten counts. The gene calls are TRBV12-3 or TRBV12-4 and TRBJ1-5; D remains unclear. V was cut by 3 bases and J by 2 bases, with 14 bases left in between. This CDR3 is 16 amino acids long. DNA of the CDR3: TGTGCCAGCAGTTTGTGGTTGGGATATGGCAATCAGCCCCAGCATTTT. Translation: CASSLWLGYGNQPQHF.

In its sample, this clonotype was seen a few times. The chain carries TRBV28 and TRBJ1-2; D gene ambiguous. Germline V gene data show CDR1 as MDHEN and CDR2 as SYDVKM. Trimming removed 8 bases from V and 4 bases from J, with 14 bases in between. CDR3 length equals 13 residues. The CDR3 DNA follows: TGTGCCAGCGGGTCCACAGATCTCTATGGCTACACCTTC. This translates into CASGSTDLYGYTF.